This T cell receptor beta chain was observed in a study of T cells in Graves' hyperthyroidism and ophthalmopathy. This clonotype was recorded many times. Its antigen is as yet unknown. There were TCR beta CDR3 regions amplified from RNA transcripts. The study used the HTBI primer set for a first-round RT-PCR of the TCR CDR3. TCRdb independently ran MiXCR on the multiplex PCR reads; one entry per CDR3 protein. The repertoire holds 250,000 to 300,000 distinct CDR3 sequences, roughly a fifth seen once, with 35% to 45% in the top ten. Trimming cost V 3 bases and J 9 bases; bases outside gene matches: 7. CDR1 is SQVTM and CDR2 is ANQGSEA in the germline V gene. This CDR3 region has 13 residues. Clinicians diagnosed patients from clinical symptoms, serum thyroxine and TRAb, thyroid ultrasound and orbital computed tomography. Study results and limitations: Ophthalmopathy was distinguished from stable hyperthyroidism by 13 V-J signatures. The model made its ophthalmopathy prediction, and onset followed a median around 6.9 months later.

J is TRBJ2-1 and V is TRBV29-1; 8 bases map to TRBD2. Specimen: blood. The clonotype originates from a man aged 45 to 65 with Graves' ophthalmopathy. The CDR3 DNA sequence: TGCAGCGTTGAGGCTAGCGGGCGGGGTGAGCAGTTCTTC. It specifies CSVEASGRGEQFF.